These 9 T cell receptor beta chains came from one sample sequenced in a study of PD-1 blockade in mismatch repair-deficient tumors. The protocol was immunoSEQ multiplex PCR, while the TCRdb copy is restricted to in-frame clones and leaves out a portion. This table has under 50,000 clones, approximately 80% appearing once. The sequenced sample was PBMCs, obtained 38 to 40 weeks after starting pembrolizumab. The receptors were sampled from an adult with mismatch repair-deficient cancer.

V gene TRBV29-1 combines with J gene TRBJ2-3; TRBD2 agrees at 11 bases. Trimming took 5 bases from V and 0 from J; bases not matched to a gene: 10. This CDR3 has 17 residues. Germline V CDR1 and CDR2: SQVTM, ANQGSEA. CDR3 sequence: CSVNGLAGGESTDTQYF. The CDR3 DNA reads as TGCAGCGTTAATGGGCTAGCGGGAGGAGAAAGCACAGATACGCAGTATTTT.

The count of this clone is one. The gene calls are TRBV14 and TRBJ1-3; no definite D call. Germline values: CDR1 SGHDN, CDR2 FVKESK. The CDR3 contains 18 residues. Trimming stripped 0 bases from V and 0 bases from J, with 15 bases between. The CDR3 DNA reads TGTGCCAGCAGCCAAGATAAGCCATCTCTCCGCTCTGGAAACACCATATATTTT. Translated: CASSQDKPSLRSGNTIYF.

The genes are TRBV30 and TRBJ2-7; 7 positions match TRBD1. Trimming removed 5 bases from V and 5 bases from J; junction bases left unmatched: 0. The CDR3 is 10 amino acids. Germline assignment: CDR1 GTSNPN and CDR2 SVGIG (reference sequence). In DNA form, the CDR3 reads TGTGCCTGGGACAGGGACGAGCAGTACTTC. Translation: CAWDRDEQYF.

The chain couples TRBV15 to TRBJ1-2; 10 nucleotides agree with TRBD1. With 2 bases clipped from V and 0 bases from J, the junction kept 3 bases outside the gene matches. Germline V CDR1 and CDR2: LNHNV, YYDKDF (reference sequence). There are 16 residues in the CDR3. The CDR3 protein is CATSRRGTGANYGYTF. CDR3 DNA: TGTGCCACCAGCAGAAGAGGGACAGGGGCTAACTATGGCTACACCTTC.

The V and J genes are TRBV7-9 and TRBJ2-1; the match to TRBD2 covers 7 bases. Germline CDR1 SEHNR, CDR2 FQNEAQ (reference sequence). This CDR3 has 17 amino acids. Trimming at V came to 3 bases and at J to 8 bases, leaving 16 bases not matched to a gene. CDR3 region: CASSFRGWGGGIDEQFF. For the CDR3, the DNA is TGTGCCAGCAGCTTCCGTGGGTGGGGGGGTGGTATTGATGAGCAGTTCTTC. Full variable domain (missing parts from reference TRBV7-9 and TRBJ2-1): DTGVSQNPRHKITKRGQNVTFRCDPISEHNRLYWYRQTLGQGPEFLTYFQNEAQLEKSRLLSDRFSAERPKGSFSTLEIQRTEQGDSAMYLCASSFRGWGGGIDEQFFGPGTRLTVL.

The chain employs TRBV5-1 and TRBJ2-7; D uncertain. Germline assignment: CDR1 SGHRS and CDR2 YFSETQ. The V gene lost 2 bases and the J gene lost 3 bases, with 9 bases spanning the gap. The CDR3 totals 13 residues. In DNA form, the CDR3 reads TGCGCCAGCAGCTTAGATGCCTACTACGAGCAGTACTTC. The encoded protein is CASSLDAYYEQYF.

The CDR3 DNA reads as TGCGCCAGCAGCCAACAAAGGGGACTAGCGGGAGCCCCTCACGAGCAGTACTTC. As protein: CASSQQRGLAGAPHEQYF. This chain uses TRBV4-1 with TRBJ2-7; 14 bases agree with TRBD2. This CDR3 is 18 amino acids long. V gave up 2 bases and J gave up 5 bases; unmatched junction bases: 11. Looked up from germline, CDR1 is MGHRA and CDR2 is YSYEKL.

This sequence joins TRBV28 and TRBJ1-5; 7 bases match TRBD1. Germline-derived CDR1 and CDR2 are MDHEN and SYDVKM. With 3 bases clipped from V and 7 bases from J, the junction kept 6 bases outside the gene matches. CDR3 length: 14 amino acids. The CDR3: CASSFEGGDQPQHF. The CDR3 DNA is TGTGCCAGCAGTTTTGAAGGGGGCGACCAGCCCCAGCATTTT.

Only a few counts were recorded for this clone. The V call is TRBV5-5, the J call TRBJ2-2; 10 bases match TRBD1. J lost 1 base, V lost 8 bases, and 5 bases had no gene match. The CDR3 covers 15 residues. The germline CDR1 and CDR2 sequences are SGHKS and YYEKEE (reference sequence). The CDR3 protein is CASWTGGLNTGELFF. In DNA form, the CDR3 reads TGTGCCAGTTGGACAGGGGGTTTGAACACCGGGGAGCTGTTTTTT. Together with reference TRBV5-5 and TRBJ2-2, the CDR3 gives the full variable domain: DAGVTQSPTHLIKTRGQQVTLRCSPISGHKSVSWYQQVLGQGPQFIFQYYEKEERGRGNFPDRFSARQFPNYSSELNVNALLLGDSALYLCASWTGGLNTGELFFGEGSRLTVL.